The sequence of this T cell receptor beta chain was determined in a study of T-cell reconstitution after alpha-beta-depleted transplantation in children. Study outcomes and limitations: The study reportedly traced alpha-beta T cells about two months after transplant to several hundred expanded graft clones.

This clonotype was recorded a few times. As yet, its antigen is unknown. V lost 6 bases and J lost 1, with 11 bases in between. Germline V gene sequence: CDR1 SGDLS, CDR2 YYNGEE. This CDR3 comprises 14 residues. The authors prepared the TCRbeta library with unique molecular identifiers. TCRdb used MiXCR to reprocess the PCR reads, holding one entry per CDR3 protein. This table has fewer than 700,000 distinct CDR3 sequences, 13% appearing once. The chain has TRBV9 and TRBJ2-1; possibly TRBD2 for D (6 bases). The receptor comes from a male patient under 18 who had a stem cell transplant for acute myeloid leukemia, so the T cells may come from the graft donor. Sequencing was performed on PBMCs, mostly from graft donor cells, taken 360 days after TCRalphabeta/CD19-depleted stem cell transplant. The CDR3 region is CASTRELSYNEQFF. The CDR3, as DNA: TGTGCCAGCACCCGGGAGTTATCCTACAATGAGCAGTTCTTC.